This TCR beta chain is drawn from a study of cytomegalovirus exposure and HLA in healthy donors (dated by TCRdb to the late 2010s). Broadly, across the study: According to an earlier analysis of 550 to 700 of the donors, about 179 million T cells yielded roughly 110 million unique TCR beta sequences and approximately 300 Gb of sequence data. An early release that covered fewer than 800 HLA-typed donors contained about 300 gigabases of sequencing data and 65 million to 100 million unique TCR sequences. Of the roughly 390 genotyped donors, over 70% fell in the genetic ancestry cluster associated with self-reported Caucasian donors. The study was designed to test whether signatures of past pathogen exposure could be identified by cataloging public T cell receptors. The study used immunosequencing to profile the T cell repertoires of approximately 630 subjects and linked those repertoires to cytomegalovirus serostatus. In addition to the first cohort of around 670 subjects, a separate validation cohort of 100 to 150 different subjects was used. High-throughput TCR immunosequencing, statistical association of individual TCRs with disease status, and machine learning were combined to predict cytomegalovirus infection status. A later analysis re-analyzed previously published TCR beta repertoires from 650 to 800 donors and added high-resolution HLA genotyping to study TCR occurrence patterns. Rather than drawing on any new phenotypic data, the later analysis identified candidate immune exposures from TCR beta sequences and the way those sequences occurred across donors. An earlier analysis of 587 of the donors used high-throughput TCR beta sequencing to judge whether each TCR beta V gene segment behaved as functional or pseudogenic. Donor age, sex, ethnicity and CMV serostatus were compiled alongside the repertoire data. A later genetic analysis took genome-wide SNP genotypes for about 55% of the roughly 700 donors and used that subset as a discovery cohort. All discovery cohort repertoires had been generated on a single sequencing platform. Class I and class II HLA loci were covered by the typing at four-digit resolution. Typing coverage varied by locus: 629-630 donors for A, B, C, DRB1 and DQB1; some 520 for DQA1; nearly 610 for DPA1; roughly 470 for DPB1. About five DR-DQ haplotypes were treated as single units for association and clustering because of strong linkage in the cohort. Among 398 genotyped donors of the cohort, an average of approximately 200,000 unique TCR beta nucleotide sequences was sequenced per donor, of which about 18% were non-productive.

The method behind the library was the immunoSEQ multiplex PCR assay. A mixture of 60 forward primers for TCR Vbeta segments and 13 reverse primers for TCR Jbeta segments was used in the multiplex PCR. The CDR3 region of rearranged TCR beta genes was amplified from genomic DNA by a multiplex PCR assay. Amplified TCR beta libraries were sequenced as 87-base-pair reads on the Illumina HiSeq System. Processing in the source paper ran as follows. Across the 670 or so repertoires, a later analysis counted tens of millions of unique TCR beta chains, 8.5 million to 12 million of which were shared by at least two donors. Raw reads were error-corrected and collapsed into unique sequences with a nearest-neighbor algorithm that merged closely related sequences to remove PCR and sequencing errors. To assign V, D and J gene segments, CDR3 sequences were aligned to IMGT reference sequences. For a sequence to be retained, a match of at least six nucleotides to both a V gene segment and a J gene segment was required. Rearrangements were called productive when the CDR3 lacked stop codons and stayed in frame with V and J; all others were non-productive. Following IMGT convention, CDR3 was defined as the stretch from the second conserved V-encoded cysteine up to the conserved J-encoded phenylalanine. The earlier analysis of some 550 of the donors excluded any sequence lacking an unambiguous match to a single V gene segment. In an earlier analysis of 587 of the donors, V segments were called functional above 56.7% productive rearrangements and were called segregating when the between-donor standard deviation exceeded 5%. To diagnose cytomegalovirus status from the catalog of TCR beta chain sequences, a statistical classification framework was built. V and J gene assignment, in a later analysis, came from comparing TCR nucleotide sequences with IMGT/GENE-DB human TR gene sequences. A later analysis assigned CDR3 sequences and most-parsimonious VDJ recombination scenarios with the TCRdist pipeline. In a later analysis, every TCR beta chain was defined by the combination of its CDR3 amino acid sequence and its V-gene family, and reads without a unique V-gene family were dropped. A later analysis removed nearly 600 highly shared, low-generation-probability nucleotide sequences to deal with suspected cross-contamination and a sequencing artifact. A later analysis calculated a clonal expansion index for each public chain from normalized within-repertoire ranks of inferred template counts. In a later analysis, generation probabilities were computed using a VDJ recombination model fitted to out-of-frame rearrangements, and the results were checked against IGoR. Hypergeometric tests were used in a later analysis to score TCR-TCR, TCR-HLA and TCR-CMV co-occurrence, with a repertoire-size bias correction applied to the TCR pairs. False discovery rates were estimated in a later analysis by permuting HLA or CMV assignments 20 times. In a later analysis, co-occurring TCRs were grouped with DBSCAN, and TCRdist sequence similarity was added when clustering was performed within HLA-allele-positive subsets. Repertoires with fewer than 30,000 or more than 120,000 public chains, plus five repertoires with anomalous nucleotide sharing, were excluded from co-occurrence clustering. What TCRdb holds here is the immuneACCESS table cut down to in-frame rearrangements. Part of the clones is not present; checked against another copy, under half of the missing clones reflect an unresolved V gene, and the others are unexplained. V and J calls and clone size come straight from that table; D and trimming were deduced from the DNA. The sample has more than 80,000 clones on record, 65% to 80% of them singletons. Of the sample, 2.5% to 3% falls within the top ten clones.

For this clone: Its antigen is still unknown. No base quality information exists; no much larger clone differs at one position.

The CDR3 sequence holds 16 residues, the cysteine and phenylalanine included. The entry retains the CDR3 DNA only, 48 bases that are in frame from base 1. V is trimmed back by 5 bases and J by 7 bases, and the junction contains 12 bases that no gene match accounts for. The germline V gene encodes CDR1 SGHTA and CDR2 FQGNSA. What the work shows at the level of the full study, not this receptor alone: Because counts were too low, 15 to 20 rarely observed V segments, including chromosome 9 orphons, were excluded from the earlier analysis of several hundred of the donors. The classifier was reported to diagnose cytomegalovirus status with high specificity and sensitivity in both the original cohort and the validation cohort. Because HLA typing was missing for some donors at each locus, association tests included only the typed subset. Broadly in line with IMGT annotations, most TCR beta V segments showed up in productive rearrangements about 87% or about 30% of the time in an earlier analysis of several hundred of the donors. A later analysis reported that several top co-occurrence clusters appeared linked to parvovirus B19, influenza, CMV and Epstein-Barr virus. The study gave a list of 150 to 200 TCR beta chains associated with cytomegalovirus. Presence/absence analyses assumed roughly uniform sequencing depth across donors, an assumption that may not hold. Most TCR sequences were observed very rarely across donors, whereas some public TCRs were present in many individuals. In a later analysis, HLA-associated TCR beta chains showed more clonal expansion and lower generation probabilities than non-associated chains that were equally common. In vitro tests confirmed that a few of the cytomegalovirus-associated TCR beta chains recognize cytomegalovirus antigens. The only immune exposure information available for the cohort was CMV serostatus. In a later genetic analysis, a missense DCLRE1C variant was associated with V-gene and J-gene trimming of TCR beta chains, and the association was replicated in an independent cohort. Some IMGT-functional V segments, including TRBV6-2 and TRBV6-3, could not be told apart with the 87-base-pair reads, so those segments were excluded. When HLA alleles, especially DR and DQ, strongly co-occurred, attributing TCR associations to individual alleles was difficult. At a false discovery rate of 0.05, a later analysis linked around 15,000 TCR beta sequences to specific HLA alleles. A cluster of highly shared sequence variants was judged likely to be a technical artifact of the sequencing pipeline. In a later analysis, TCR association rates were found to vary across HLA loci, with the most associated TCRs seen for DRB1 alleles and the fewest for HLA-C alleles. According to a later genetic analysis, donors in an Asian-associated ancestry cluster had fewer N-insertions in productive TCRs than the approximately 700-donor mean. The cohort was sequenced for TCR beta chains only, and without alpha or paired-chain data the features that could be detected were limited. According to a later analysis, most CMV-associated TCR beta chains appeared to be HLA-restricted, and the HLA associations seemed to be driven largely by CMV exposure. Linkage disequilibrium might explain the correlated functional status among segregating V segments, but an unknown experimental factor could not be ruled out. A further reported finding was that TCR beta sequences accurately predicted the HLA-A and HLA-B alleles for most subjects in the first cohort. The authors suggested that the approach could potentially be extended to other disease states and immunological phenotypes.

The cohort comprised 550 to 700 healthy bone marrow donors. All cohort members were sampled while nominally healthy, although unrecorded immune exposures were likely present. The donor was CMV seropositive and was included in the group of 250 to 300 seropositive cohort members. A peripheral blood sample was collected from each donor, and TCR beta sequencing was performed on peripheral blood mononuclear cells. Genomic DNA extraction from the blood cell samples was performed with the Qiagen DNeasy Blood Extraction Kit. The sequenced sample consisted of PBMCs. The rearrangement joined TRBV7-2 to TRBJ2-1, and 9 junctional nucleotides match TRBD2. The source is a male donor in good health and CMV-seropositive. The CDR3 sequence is CASSRPSGGSRNEQFF. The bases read TGTGCCAGCAGCCGGCCGAGCGGGGGGTCTAGGAATGAGCAGTTCTTC.